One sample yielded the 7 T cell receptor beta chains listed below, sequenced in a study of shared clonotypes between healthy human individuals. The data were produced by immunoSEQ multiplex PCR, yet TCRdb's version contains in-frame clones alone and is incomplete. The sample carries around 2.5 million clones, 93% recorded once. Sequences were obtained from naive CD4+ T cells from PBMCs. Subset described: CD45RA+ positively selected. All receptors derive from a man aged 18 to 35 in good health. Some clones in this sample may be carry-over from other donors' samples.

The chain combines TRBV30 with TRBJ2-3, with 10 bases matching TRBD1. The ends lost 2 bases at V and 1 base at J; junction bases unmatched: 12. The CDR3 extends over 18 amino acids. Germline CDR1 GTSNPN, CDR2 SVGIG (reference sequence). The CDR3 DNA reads TGTGCCTGGAGTAGACCGGGACAGGGGTTATTGGGCACAGATACGCAGTATTTT. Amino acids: CAWSRPGQGLLGTDTQYF.

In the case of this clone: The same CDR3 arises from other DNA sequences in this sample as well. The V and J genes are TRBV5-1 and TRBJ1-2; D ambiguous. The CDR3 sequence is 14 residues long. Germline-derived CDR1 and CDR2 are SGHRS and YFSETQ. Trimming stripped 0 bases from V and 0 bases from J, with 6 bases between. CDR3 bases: TGCGCCAGCAGCTTGGATCGGGCTAACTATGGCTACACCTTC. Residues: CASSLDRANYGYTF.

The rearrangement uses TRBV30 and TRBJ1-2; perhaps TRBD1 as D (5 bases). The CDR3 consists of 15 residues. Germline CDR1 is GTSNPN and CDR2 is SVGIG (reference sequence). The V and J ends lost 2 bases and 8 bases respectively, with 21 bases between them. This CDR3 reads CAWSPRLDSRRGYTF. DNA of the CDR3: TGTGCCTGGAGTCCCCGATTAGACAGCCGAAGGGGCTACACCTTC.

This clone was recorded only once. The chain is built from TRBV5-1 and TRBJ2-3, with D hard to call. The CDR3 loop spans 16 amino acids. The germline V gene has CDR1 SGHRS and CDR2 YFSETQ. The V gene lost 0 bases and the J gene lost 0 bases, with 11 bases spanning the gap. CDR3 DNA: TGCGCCAGCAGCTTGGGGGTGATCACTAGCACAGATACGCAGTATTTT. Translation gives CASSLGVITSTDTQYF.

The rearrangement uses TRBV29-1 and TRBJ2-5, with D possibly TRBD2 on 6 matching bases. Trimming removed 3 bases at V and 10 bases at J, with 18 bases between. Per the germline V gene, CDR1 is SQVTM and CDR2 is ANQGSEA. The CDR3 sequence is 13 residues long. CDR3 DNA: TGCAGCGTTGATCGAACACTAGCCCCTCTCCAGTACTTC. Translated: CSVDRTLAPLQYF.

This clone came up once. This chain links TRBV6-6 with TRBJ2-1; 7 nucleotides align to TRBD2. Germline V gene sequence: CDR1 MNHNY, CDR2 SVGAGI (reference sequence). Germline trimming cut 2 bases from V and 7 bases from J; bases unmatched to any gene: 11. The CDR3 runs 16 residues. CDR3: CASSYLILGGNNEQFF. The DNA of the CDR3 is TGTGCCAGCAGTTACCTCATTCTGGGGGGGAATAATGAGCAGTTCTTC.

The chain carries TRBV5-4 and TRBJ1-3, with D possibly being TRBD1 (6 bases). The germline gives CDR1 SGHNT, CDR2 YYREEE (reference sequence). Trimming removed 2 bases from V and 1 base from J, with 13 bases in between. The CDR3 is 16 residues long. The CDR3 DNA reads TGTGCCAGCAGCTTAAGGTCAGGGGTTTCTGGAAACACCATATATTTT. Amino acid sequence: CASSLRSGVSGNTIYF.